This TCR beta chain was captured by sequencing in a study of OX40 agonist ivuxolimab in advanced cancers. The study's findings and limits: Average numbers of expanded clones were greater in CD8+ T cells than in CD4+.

For this clone: Its antigen is undetermined.

TCRdb keeps only in-frame clones here, not all; method: immunoSEQ multiplex PCR. The table records 45,000 to 55,000 clones, about 83% of them present only once. The clonotype originates from an adult with an advanced solid tumor such as melanoma, head and neck, liver or kidney cancer. The source was CD4+ or CD8+ T cells sorted from blood, collected in a trial of the OX40 agonist ivuxolimab.

The CDR3 spells CASSLRPRNEKLFF. CDR3 nucleotide sequence: TGTGCCAGCAGCTTGCGGCCCAGGAATGAAAAACTGTTTTTT. The V gene is TRBV7-2, the J gene TRBJ1-4, with no clear D. This CDR3 has 14 amino acids. Trimming left V 3 bases short and J 5 bases short, with 10 bases between. Germline V lookup: CDR1 SGHTA, CDR2 FQGNSA.